The 8 T cell receptor beta chains below were found in one sample sequenced in a study of regulatory T cells in long-lasting Graves disease (dated by TCRdb to about 2021). The time point label on this specimen signifies: newly diagnosed GD, antithyroid drugs for less than 3 months. RNA was extracted from PBMCs in TRIzol for both TCR sequencing and RNA sequencing. Receptor amplification or capture employed multiplex PCR. Sequencing instrument: Illumina HiSeq 4000. TCR beta libraries were built with iRepertoire HTBI primers and Arm-PCR amplification of CDR3 regions. TCRdb passed the public sequencing reads through fastp at Q25 and MiXCR, retaining productive beta sequences. Rows with a matching CDR3 protein are joined into one entry that keeps the most common DNA and genes. This sample holds some 500,000 distinct CDR3 sequences; about 13% were observed only once. Jointly, the top ten make up roughly 10% of the sample.

In addition, the sample was reused for a study of T cells in Graves' hyperthyroidism and ophthalmopathy.

Sample: peripheral blood mononuclear cells (PBMCs), taken at new diagnosis, from a patient treated with antithyroid drugs. The receptors were sampled from a man in his thirties or forties with Graves disease. Donor details come from another sample of the same person, matched by shared clones.

This clonotype appeared a few times. The chain carries TRBV20-1 and TRBJ1-5; 7 bases agree with TRBD1. After removal of 6 bases from V and 4 bases from J, the junction contained 6 bases not matched to a gene. The CDR3 loop spans 13 amino acids. Germline V CDR1 and CDR2: DFQATT, SNEGSKA (reference sequence). The CDR3 DNA sequence: TGCAGTGCCACCCGGACAGGAAATCAGCCCCAGCATTTT. This gives the protein CSATRTGNQPQHF.

In this sample, this clonotype turned up many times. The chain couples TRBV12-3 or TRBV12-4 to TRBJ2-5; 8 nucleotides align to TRBD2. The CDR3 consists of 13 residues. The trim removed 8 bases at V and 5 bases at J, leaving 7 bases unmatched. For the CDR3, the DNA is TGTGCCAGCCGGGGGGGGGCGCAGGAGACCCAGTACTTC. As protein: CASRGGAQETQYF.

This clonotype was detected ten times or more. V and J are TRBV3-1 and TRBJ2-7; D gene unclear. Trimming removed 2 bases from V and 4 bases from J, with 9 bases in between. The V gene's germline CDR1 is LGHDT and CDR2 YNNKEL (reference sequence). This CDR3 is 13 amino acids long. The CDR3 DNA follows: TGTGCCAGCAGCCAATTGATGGGTTACGAGCAGTACTTC. Protein sequence: CASSQLMGYEQYF.

The table lists this clonotype with a few counts. It is likely a read error: a sequence one base away is far more abundant. The conserved phenylalanine or tryptophan normally closing the CDR3 is absent here, so this likely arose from a read error. The V gene is TRBV7-6, the J gene TRBJ2-7; D gene ambiguous. The DNA end is a closer match to TRBJ2-1, so the J assignment may be wrong. Germline V CDR1 and CDR2: SGHVS, FNYEAQ. The CDR3 covers 11 residues. The CDR3 protein is CASSPGHEQFL. The CDR3 region has the DNA TGTGCCAGCAGCCCAGGCCATGAGCAGTTCCTC.

This clonotype was counted at least ten times. The rearrangement joins TRBV5-1 to TRBJ2-2, with a weak D call TRBD1 (5 bases). The CDR3 covers 20 residues. V shed 5 bases and J shed 1 base, with 27 bases lying between them. CDR1 and CDR2 (germline): SGHRS, YFSETQ. CDR3 sequence reads: CASSYRQPRLGARNTGELFF. In DNA, the CDR3 is TGCGCCAGCAGTTACCGACAGCCCCGACTCGGTGCGAGGAACACCGGGGAGCTGTTTTTT.

With respect to this clonotype: A much larger clone differs from this one at a single base, so this may be a read error. The chain couples TRBV11-2 to TRBJ2-3, with D hard to call. The germline CDR1 and CDR2 sequences are SGHAT and FQNNGV. Trimming shortened V by 2 bases and J by 0 bases, and 15 bases separated the two germline ends. The CDR3 totals 17 residues. In DNA, the CDR3 is TGTGCCAGCAGCTTAAGTGGCAACGTCACTAGCACAGATACGCAGTATTTT. Translating gives CASSLSGNVTSTDTQYF.

Of note for this clonotype: A much larger clone differs by one base, so this may be a read error. The chain carries TRBV7-9 and TRBJ2-4; TRBD2 matches at 12 bases. The CDR3 has 14 residues. The V segment lost 8 bases and the J segment 7 bases; nucleotides outside the gene matches: 6. Per the germline V gene, CDR1 is SEHNR and CDR2 is FQNEAQ (reference sequence). CDR3 in amino acids: CASGRLAGVNIQYF. The DNA of the CDR3 is TGTGCCAGCGGCCGACTAGCGGGAGTGAACATTCAGTACTTC.

The table lists this clonotype with many counts. This sequence joins TRBV20-1 and TRBJ2-7; D possibly corresponds to TRBD1 (6 bases). Germline V gives CDR1 DFQATT, CDR2 SNEGSKA (reference sequence). This CDR3 comprises 12 residues. V was cut by 5 bases and J by 2 bases, with 10 bases left in between. The CDR3 DNA reads TGCAGTGCTCAGGACAGAACCTACGAGCAGTACTTC. Translated: CSAQDRTYEQYF.